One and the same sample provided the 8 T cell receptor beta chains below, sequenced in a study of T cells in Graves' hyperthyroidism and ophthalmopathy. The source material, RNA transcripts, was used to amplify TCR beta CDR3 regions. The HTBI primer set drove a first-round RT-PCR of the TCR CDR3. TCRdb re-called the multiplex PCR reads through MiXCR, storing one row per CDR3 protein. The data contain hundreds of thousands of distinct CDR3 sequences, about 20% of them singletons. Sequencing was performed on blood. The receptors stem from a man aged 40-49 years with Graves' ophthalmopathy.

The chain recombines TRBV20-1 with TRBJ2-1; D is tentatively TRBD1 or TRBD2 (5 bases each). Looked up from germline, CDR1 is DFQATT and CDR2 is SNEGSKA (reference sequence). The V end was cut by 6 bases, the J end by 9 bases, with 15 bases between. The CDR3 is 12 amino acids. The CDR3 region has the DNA TGCAGTGCAAGGGACCCACGGGGTGAGCAGTTCTTC. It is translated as CSARDPRGEQFF.

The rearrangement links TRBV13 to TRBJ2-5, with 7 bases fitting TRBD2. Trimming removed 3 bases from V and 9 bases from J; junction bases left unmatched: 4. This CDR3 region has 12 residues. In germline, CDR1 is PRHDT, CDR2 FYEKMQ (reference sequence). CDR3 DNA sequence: TGTGCCAGCAGCTTTGGTCGGGAGGCCCAGTACTTC. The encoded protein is CASSFGREAQYF. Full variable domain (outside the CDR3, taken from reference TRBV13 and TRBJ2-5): AAGVIQSPRHLIKEKRETATLKCYPIPRHDTVYWYQQGPGQDPQFLISFYEKMQSDKGSIPDRFSAQQFSDYHSELNMSSLELGDSALYFCASSFGREAQYFGPGTRLLVL.

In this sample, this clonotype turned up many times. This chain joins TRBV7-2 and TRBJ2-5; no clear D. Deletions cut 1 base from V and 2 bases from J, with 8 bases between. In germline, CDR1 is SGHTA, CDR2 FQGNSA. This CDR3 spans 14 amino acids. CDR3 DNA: TGTGCCAGCAGCTTAGGTGGGGTTCAAGAGACCCAGTACTTC. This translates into CASSLGGVQETQYF.

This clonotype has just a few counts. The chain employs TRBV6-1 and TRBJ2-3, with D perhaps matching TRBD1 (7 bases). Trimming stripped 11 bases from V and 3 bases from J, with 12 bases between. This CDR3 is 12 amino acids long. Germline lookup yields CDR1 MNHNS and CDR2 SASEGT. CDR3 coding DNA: TGTGCCGCGGAGGGGGCAACAGATACGCAGTATTTT. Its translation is CAAEGATDTQYF.

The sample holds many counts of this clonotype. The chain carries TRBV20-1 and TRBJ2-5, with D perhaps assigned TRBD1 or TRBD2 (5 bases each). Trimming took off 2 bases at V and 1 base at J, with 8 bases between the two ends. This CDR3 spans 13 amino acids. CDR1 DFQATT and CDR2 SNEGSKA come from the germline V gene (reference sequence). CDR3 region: CSARLGPQETQYF. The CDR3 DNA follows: TGCAGTGCTAGACTGGGACCCCAAGAGACCCAGTACTTC.

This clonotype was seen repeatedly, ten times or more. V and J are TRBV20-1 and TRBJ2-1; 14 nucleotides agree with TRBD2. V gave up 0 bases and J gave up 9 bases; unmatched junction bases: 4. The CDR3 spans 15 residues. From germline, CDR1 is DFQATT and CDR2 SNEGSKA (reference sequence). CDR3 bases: TGCAGTGCTAGAGATTCGGGACTAGCGGGAGCTGAGCAGTTCTTC. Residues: CSARDSGLAGAEQFF.

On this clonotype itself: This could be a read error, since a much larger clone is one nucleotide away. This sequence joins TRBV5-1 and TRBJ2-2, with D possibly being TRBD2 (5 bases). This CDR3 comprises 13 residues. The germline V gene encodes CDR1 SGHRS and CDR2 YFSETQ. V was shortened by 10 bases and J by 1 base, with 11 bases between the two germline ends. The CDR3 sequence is CAGAGGNTGELFF. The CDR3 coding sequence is TGCGCCGGCGCCGGAGGGAACACCGGGGAGCTGTTTTTT.

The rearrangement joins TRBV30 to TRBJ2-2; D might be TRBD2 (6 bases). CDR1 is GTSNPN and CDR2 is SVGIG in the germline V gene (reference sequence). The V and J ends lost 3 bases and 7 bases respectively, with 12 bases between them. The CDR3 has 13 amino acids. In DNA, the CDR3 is TGTGCCTGGAGAGGTCTCGGGGGCGGGGAGCTGTTTTTT. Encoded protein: CAWRGLGGGELFF.